Shown below are 27 T cell receptor beta chains from a single sample sequenced in a study of blood T cell repertoires in COVID-19. Clones were read by immunoSEQ multiplex PCR, and TCRdb kept only the in-frame ones, dropping some. Seen here are tens of thousands of clones, approximately 90% observed once, and the top ten hold 8.4%. The sample taken for sequencing was peripheral blood. The receptor source for this set is a woman aged 40 to 50 with active COVID-19.

The CDR3 DNA is TGCGCCAGCGGAACTCGACAGGGGGCGCATCAGCCCCAGCATTTT. This translates into CASGTRQGAHQPQHF. The V gene is TRBV4-1, the J gene TRBJ1-5, with 10 bases identical to TRBD1. The CDR3 is made up of 15 amino acids. Germline trimming cut 8 bases from V and 5 bases from J; bases unmatched to any gene: 9. In germline, CDR1 is MGHRA, CDR2 YSYEKL.

The V and J genes are TRBV18 and TRBJ2-3, with 8 bases aligning to TRBD2. CDR1 and CDR2 (germline): KGHSH, LQKENI. The V and J ends lost 2 bases and 1 base, in that order; junction bases with no gene match: 8. CDR3 length: 17 residues. Here the CDR3 DNA reads TGTGCCAGCTCACCAGTCTATTTGACTAGCGGCACAGATACGCAGTATTTT. It specifies CASSPVYLTSGTDTQYF. The whole variable domain, remainder taken from reference TRBV18 and TRBJ2-3, is NAGVMQNPRHLVRRRGQEARLRCSPMKGHSHVYWYRQLPEEGLKFMVYLQKENIIDESGMPKERFSAEFPKEGPSILRIQQVVRGDSAAYFCASSPVYLTSGTDTQYFGPGTRLTVL.

This chain uses TRBV4-2 with TRBJ1-2; D is unclear. The CDR3 is 14 amino acids. CDR1 and CDR2 (germline): LGHNA, YNFKEQ. Trimming pared 0 bases from V and 6 bases from J, leaving 11 bases between. DNA for the CDR3: TGTGCCAGCAGCCAAGATATCGCTGAGGATGGCTACACCTTC. It encodes CASSQDIAEDGYTF.

The CDR3 DNA reads TGTGCCAGCAGCCAGCTACAGGGGACCGGGGCCCTCCACTTT. It translates to CASSQLQGTGALHF. This rearrangement joins TRBV7-2 to TRBJ1-6; the match to TRBD1 covers 7 bases. Germline CDR1 reads SGHTA; CDR2 reads FQGNSA. Losses at the gene ends were 5 bases for V and 14 bases for J; bases not matched to a gene: 12. The CDR3 extends over 14 amino acids. Based on the CDR3 plus reference TRBV7-2 and TRBJ1-6, the full variable domain is GAGVSQSPSNKVTEKGKDVELRCDPISGHTALYWYRQSLGQGLEFLIYFQGNSAPDKSGLPSDRFSAERTGGSVSTLTIQRTQQEDSAVYLCASSQLQGTGALHFGNGTRLTVT.

Only a few counts were recorded for this clone. CDR3 bases: TGTGCCAGCAGTGAAGGAGCGACCCTCCTCTACGAGCAGTACTTC. It is translated as CASSEGATLLYEQYF. This chain joins TRBV6-1 and TRBJ2-7; D unresolved. Germline CDR1 is MNHNS and CDR2 is SASEGT. Trimming shortened V by 1 base and J by 3 bases, and 13 bases separated the two germline ends. This CDR3 region has 15 residues.

This clone was observed a single time. This chain links TRBV9 with TRBJ1-1; D is ambiguous. This CDR3 comprises 13 residues. Trimming shortened V by 2 bases and J by 6 bases, and 11 bases separated the two germline ends. CDR1 SGDLS and CDR2 YYNGEE come from the germline V gene. Here the CDR3 DNA reads TGTGCCAGCAGCGTTTATCAGGAGGCTGAAGCTTTCTTT. Its protein product is CASSVYQEAEAFF.

This chain connects TRBV7-8 to TRBJ2-2; tentatively, D is TRBD2 (5 bases). CDR3 size: 16 residues. Germline V gene sequence: CDR1 SGHVS, CDR2 FQNEAQ. Trimming pared 5 bases from V and 3 bases from J, leaving 16 bases between. CDR3 loop: CASSPRRVRDTGELFF. As DNA, the CDR3 is TGTGCCAGCAGCCCACGGCGGGTAAGGGACACCGGGGAGCTGTTTTTT.

V gene TRBV4-1 combines with J gene TRBJ2-5; 13 nucleotides line up with TRBD2. The germline V gene has CDR1 MGHRA and CDR2 YSYEKL. This CDR3 comprises 17 residues. Losses at the gene ends were 1 base for V and 3 bases for J; bases not matched to a gene: 5. CDR3 nucleotide sequence: TGCGCCAGCAGCCAAGGGAGGGGACTAGCGGGAAAAGAGACCCAGTACTTC. As protein: CASSQGRGLAGKETQYF.

This chain links TRBV6-8 with TRBJ2-5; 10 bases map to TRBD2. Germline V lookup: CDR1 MNHGY, CDR2 SAAAGT. The length of the CDR3 is 15 residues. V was clipped by 5 bases and J by 5 bases; unmatched bases: 8. The CDR3 reads CASSRTSGEMETQYF. The CDR3 nucleotides are TGTGCCAGCAGTAGGACTAGCGGTGAGATGGAGACCCAGTACTTC.

The chain carries TRBV9 and TRBJ1-2, with D maybe TRBD1 (5 bases). The CDR3 runs to 13 residues. V lost 4 bases, J lost 7 bases, and 14 bases lay in between. CDR1 and CDR2 from the germline V gene are SGDLS and YYNGEE. The CDR3 sequence: CASSPRGGFGYTF. The DNA for the CDR3 is TGTGCCAGCAGCCCGCGGGGGGGTTTTGGCTACACCTTC.

J is TRBJ1-1 and V is TRBV11-3; D call uncertain. The germline CDR1 and CDR2 sequences are SGHNT and YENEEA. This CDR3 comprises 15 residues. The ends were cut back, 5 bases at V and 1 base at J, with 14 bases in the middle. In DNA, the CDR3 is TGTGCCAGCAGCCCACAATTATCCCCGAACACTGAAGCTTTCTTT. Protein product: CASSPQLSPNTEAFF.

This CDR3 reads CASTGYPGELFF. The CDR3 nucleotides read TGTGCCAGTACAGGGTATCCCGGGGAGCTGTTTTTT. The chain employs TRBV19 and TRBJ2-2; a weak D match, TRBD1 (5 bases). This CDR3 is 12 amino acids long. Germline loops: CDR1 LNHDA, CDR2 SQIVND (reference sequence). The V end was cut by 7 bases, the J end by 6 bases, with 9 bases between.

This clone appeared once. The genes are TRBV3-1 (or the pseudogene TRBV3-2) and TRBJ2-3; TRBD2 aligns across 13 bases. Germline loops: CDR1 LGHDT, CDR2 YNNKEL (reference sequence). V gave up 0 bases and J gave up 5 bases; unmatched junction bases: 11. CDR3 length equals 19 residues. CDR3 protein: CASSQDHSGLAGDEDTQYF. Here the CDR3 DNA reads TGTGCCAGCAGCCAAGATCATAGCGGACTAGCGGGGGATGAAGATACGCAGTATTTT.

The chain links TRBV5-6 to TRBJ1-4; possibly TRBD1 for D (5 bases). The V end was cut by 2 bases, the J end by 8 bases, with 10 bases between. The CDR3 is made up of 13 amino acids. The germline V gene has CDR1 SGHDT and CDR2 YYEEEE. CDR3 residues: CASSFQGREKLFF. CDR3 DNA sequence: TGTGCCAGCAGCTTTCAGGGCCGGGAAAAACTGTTTTTT.

This rearrangement joins TRBV7-9 to TRBJ2-3; TRBD2 matches 12 bases. Per the germline V gene, CDR1 is SEHNR and CDR2 is FQNEAQ (reference sequence). The V segment lost 1 base and the J segment 4 bases; nucleotides outside the gene matches: 9. CDR3 length: 18 residues. The CDR3 DNA reads as TGTGCCAGCAGCTTAGGGCTAGCGGGGGGGGCCCTCGCAGATACGCAGTATTTT. Protein product: CASSLGLAGGALADTQYF.

This clone has a single count. The V call is TRBV19, the J call TRBJ2-1; weak D call: TRBD2 (6 bases). The V and J ends lost 4 bases and 2 bases respectively, with 12 bases between them. Germline lookup yields CDR1 LNHDA and CDR2 SQIVND (reference sequence). The CDR3 runs to 15 residues. Written as DNA, the CDR3 is TGTGCCAGTAGTAGAGTAGGGACTCCCTACAATGAGCAGTTCTTC. It specifies CASSRVGTPYNEQFF. The full variable domain, its missing parts supplied by reference TRBV19 and TRBJ2-1, is DGGITQSPKYLFRKEGQNVTLSCEQNLNHDAMYWYRQDPGQGLRLIYYSQIVNDFQKGDIAEGYSVSREKKESFPLTVTSAQKNPTAFYLCASSRVGTPYNEQFFGPGTRLTVL.

The chain joins TRBV30 to TRBJ1-1, with D perhaps TRBD1 (6 bases). The germline gives CDR1 GTSNPN, CDR2 SVGIG (reference sequence). This CDR3 comprises 11 residues. The ends were cut back, 4 bases at V and 4 bases at J, with 7 bases in the middle. CDR3 protein: CAWTGVTEAFF. CDR3 DNA sequence: TGTGCCTGGACAGGGGTCACTGAAGCTTTCTTT.

In nucleotides, the CDR3 is TGTGCCAGCAGCCTGGGGACAGAGGAGACCCAGTACTTC. Its protein is CASSLGTEETQYF. This chain connects TRBV5-5 to TRBJ2-5; TRBD1 agrees at 7 bases. This CDR3 spans 13 amino acids. V lost 4 bases and J lost 5; bases outside the gene matches: 5. Germline V CDR1 and CDR2: SGHKS, YYEKEE (reference sequence).

The chain is built from TRBV2 and TRBJ1-5; D is unclear. The CDR3 spans 14 residues. The V gene's germline CDR1 is SNHLY and CDR2 FYNNEI. V lost 2 bases, J lost 4 bases, and 9 bases lay in between. In nucleotides, the CDR3 is TGTGCCAGCAGTGAACTATTAGATAATCAGCCCCAGCATTTT. Amino acids: CASSELLDNQPQHF.

The CDR3 DNA is TGCGCCAGCAGCGGGACGACAGGGGGCATCACTGAAGCTTTCTTT. Residues: CASSGTTGGITEAFF. V and J are TRBV5-1 and TRBJ1-1; TRBD1 agrees at 10 bases. Germline V gene lookup returns CDR1 SGHRS and CDR2 YFSETQ. V lost 4 bases and J lost 4; bases outside the gene matches: 7. The CDR3 length is 15 residues.

This CDR3 reads CASSFRGTDTQYF. The CDR3 nucleotides read TGTGCCAGCAGCTTCAGGGGCACAGATACGCAGTATTTT. V gene TRBV7-3 combines with J gene TRBJ2-3, with D possibly TRBD1 on 5 matching bases. Looked up from germline, CDR1 is SGHTA and CDR2 is FQGTGA. The V end lost 3 bases, the J end lost 1 base, and 5 bases lay between the germline ends. The CDR3 covers 13 residues.

The chain combines TRBV9 with TRBJ1-2, with D unresolved. CDR1 and CDR2 (germline): SGDLS, YYNGEE. The CDR3 extends over 13 amino acids. V was pared by 4 bases and J by 6 bases, with 13 bases between. CDR3 bases: TGTGCCAGCAGCCCACGCTGGGGAGATGGCTACACCTTC. Encoded protein: CASSPRWGDGYTF.

The count of this clone is one. The chain links TRBV9 to TRBJ2-5; perhaps TRBD2 as D (6 bases). Trimming shortened V by 4 bases and J by 7 bases, and 17 bases separated the two germline ends. CDR1 is SGDLS and CDR2 is YYNGEE in the germline V gene. The CDR3 is 14 residues long. The CDR3: CASSPPAGGVTQYF. The CDR3 nucleotides read TGTGCCAGCAGCCCCCCGGCAGGAGGGGTGACCCAGTACTTC.

This sequence joins TRBV30 and TRBJ2-2; TRBD2 agrees at 9 bases. Germline values: CDR1 GTSNPN, CDR2 SVGIG (reference sequence). The CDR3 runs to 17 residues. The V segment lost 0 bases and the J segment 5 bases; nucleotides outside the gene matches: 10. This CDR3 reads CAWSVSVLAGPTGELFF. The CDR3 bases are TGTGCCTGGAGTGTATCGGTACTAGCGGGTCCGACCGGGGAGCTGTTTTTT. The full variable domain, its missing parts supplied by reference TRBV30 and TRBJ2-2, is SQTIHQWPATLVQPVGSPLSLECTVEGTSNPNLYWYRQAAGRGLQLLFYSVGIGQISSEVPQNLSASRPQDRQFILSSKKLLLSDSGFYLCAWSVSVLAGPTGELFFGEGSRLTVL.

The chain employs TRBV4-1 and TRBJ2-3, with 8 bases that match TRBD2. Germline V gives CDR1 MGHRA, CDR2 YSYEKL. V lost 9 bases, J lost 4 bases, and 18 bases stayed unmatched. CDR3 size: 17 residues. The CDR3 coding sequence is TGCGCCAGTTTGGCAACAAACCGGCGGGGGGTGGCAGATACGCAGTATTTT. Its translation is CASLATNRRGVADTQYF.

V is TRBV7-8 and J is TRBJ2-7, with D perhaps matching TRBD1 (5 bases). The CDR3 sequence is 15 residues long. Trimming removed 6 bases at V and 3 bases at J, with 18 bases between. Germline CDR1 and CDR2: SGHVS and FQNEAQ. As DNA, the CDR3 is TGTGCCAGCAGAAAAGGGGTGACTGGGAACTACGAGCAGTACTTC. Amino acids: CASRKGVTGNYEQYF.

The V call is TRBV27, the J call TRBJ2-3; 7 nucleotides agree with TRBD2. CDR1 MNHEY and CDR2 SMNVEV come from the germline V gene (reference sequence). CDR3 length equals 15 residues. V trimming: 2 bases; J trimming: 5 bases; junction bases outside the gene matches: 7. The CDR3 loop is CASSLTSGVLDTQYF. CDR3 nucleotides: TGTGCCAGCAGTTTAACCAGCGGGGTGCTAGATACGCAGTATTTT.